The clone carrying this T cell receptor (beta chain) was observed a handful of times. No antigen is known for it. V was clipped by 4 bases and J by 2 bases; unmatched bases: 13. Germline V gene sequence: CDR1 SGHTA, CDR2 FQGNSA. The CDR3 has 18 residues. CD45RO/CCR7/CD25/CD127/CD95/CD27 sorting isolated CD4+ naive, central memory, regulatory and stem cell-like memory cells. Every bit of the isolated RNA underwent reverse transcription, so sequencing read expressed TCRB transcripts. Each sample of naive, central memory or regulatory T cells had, on average, about 3.57 million reads. TCRdb's table, derived via immunoSEQ multiplex PCR, lists solely in-frame clones and lacks some. Of nearly 700,000 clones detected, 13% appear once; the ten largest clones hold less than 0.025%. This sample stems from a study of beta chain features in type 1 diabetes. Study-level results: Insertions at VDJ junctions were less frequent in type 1 diabetes patients. These patients also deleted more nucleotides at the same junctions. Patients with Type 1 diabetes showed moderately but significantly shorter TCRB CDR3s in all four CD4+ subsets.

The clonotype originates from a man younger than 30 with type 1 diabetes. Sequencing input: naive CD4+ T cells from blood. The chain carries TRBV7-2 and TRBJ2-3; TRBD2 matches 9 bases. The CDR3 DNA sequence: TGTGCCAGCAGCTCGCTCTTGGGGACTAGCAGAGTCACAGATACGCAGTATTTT. This codes for CASSSLLGTSRVTDTQYF.